The 11 T cell receptor beta chains presented below share a single source sample, sequenced in a study of cytomegalovirus exposure and HLA in healthy donors. This PCR relied on a set of 60 Vbeta primers and 13 Jbeta primers. Profiling relied on immunoSEQ multiplex PCR, and the TCRdb table lists in-frame clones only, not all of them. The table lists roughly 80,000 clones, with around 1.1% in the top ten. The source material was PBMCs. These receptors originate from a woman aged 30 to 39 in good health and CMV-seronegative.

The chain joins TRBV30 to TRBJ1-2, with a possible D match to TRBD1 (5 bases). The CDR3 sequence is 16 residues long. Germline CDR1 and CDR2: GTSNPN and SVGIG (reference sequence). Trimming cost V 2 bases and J 2 bases, with 18 bases left between them. The CDR3 nucleotides are TGTGCCTGGAGTCCATTTGGTGCAGGGAAAAACTATGGCTACACCTTC. It translates to CAWSPFGAGKNYGYTF. Full variable domain (missing parts from reference TRBV30 and TRBJ1-2): SQTIHQWPATLVQPVGSPLSLECTVEGTSNPNLYWYRQAAGRGLQLLFYSVGIGQISSEVPQNLSASRPQDRQFILSSKKLLLSDSGFYLCAWSPFGAGKNYGYTFGSGTRLTVV.

The chain joins TRBV13 to TRBJ2-3; 14 bases are shared with TRBD2. Germline-derived CDR1 and CDR2 are PRHDT and FYEKMQ (reference sequence). CDR3 length: 18 amino acids. J was trimmed by 4 bases and V by 2 bases; bases with no gene match: 8. The chain's CDR3 is CASSLIAKGLAGADTQYF. The CDR3 DNA reads TGTGCCAGCAGCTTAATCGCCAAGGGACTAGCGGGAGCAGATACGCAGTATTTT.

The chain employs TRBV9 and TRBJ1-4; 7 nucleotides align to TRBD1. Germline loops: CDR1 SGDLS, CDR2 YYNGEE. This CDR3 contains 15 residues. The V gene end was trimmed by 3 bases and the J gene end by 5 bases; junction bases not matched to a gene: 7. The CDR3 DNA sequence: TGTGCCAGCAGCGCATCGGACAGGTTGAATGAAAAACTGTTTTTT. This encodes CASSASDRLNEKLFF.

The gene calls are TRBV6-1 and TRBJ2-7; the D gene is possibly TRBD2 (7 bases). This CDR3 comprises 15 residues. V shed 7 bases and J shed 2 bases, with 18 bases lying between them. Germline V CDR1 and CDR2: MNHNS, SASEGT. The CDR3 coding sequence is TGTGCCAGCAAAGAACGGGGGGCGCGGGCCTACGAGCAGTACTTC. Translated: CASKERGARAYEQYF.

This chain uses TRBV27 with TRBJ2-5; 14 nucleotides align to TRBD2. CDR3 size: 16 residues. After removal of 2 bases from V and 4 bases from J, the junction contained 3 bases not matched to a gene. Per the germline V gene, CDR1 is MNHEY and CDR2 is SMNVEV (reference sequence). Here the CDR3 DNA reads TGTGCCAGCAGTTTAAGACTAGCGGGGGGGCCAGAGACCCAGTACTTC. This gives the protein CASSLRLAGGPETQYF.

The rearrangement joins TRBV30 to TRBJ1-6; no definite D call. CDR3 length equals 15 residues. The germline V gene has CDR1 GTSNPN and CDR2 SVGIG (reference sequence). With 0 bases removed from V and 7 bases from J, the gap between germline ends came to 13 bases. Written as DNA, the CDR3 is TGTGCCTGGAGTGTCGGGTCGGTTACAAATTCACCCCTCCACTTT. It specifies CAWSVGSVTNSPLHF.

The CDR3 nucleotides are TGTGCCAGCAGCGTAGCCCAGGGGCCACGTGAAAAACTGTTTTTT. It translates to CASSVAQGPREKLFF. V and J are TRBV9 and TRBJ1-4, with D perhaps matching TRBD1 (6 bases). The CDR3 is 15 amino acids. Germline V lookup: CDR1 SGDLS, CDR2 YYNGEE. Between the trimmed V and J ends, which lost 0 bases and 7 bases, there was a span of 13 bases.

The chain employs TRBV30 and TRBJ1-1; no reliable D call. Per the germline V gene, CDR1 is GTSNPN and CDR2 is SVGIG (reference sequence). V dropped 0 bases and J dropped 6 bases, with 11 bases sitting between them. There are 13 residues in the CDR3. The chain's CDR3 is CAWSVLAGSEAFF. For the CDR3, the DNA is TGTGCCTGGAGTGTACTCGCGGGTTCTGAAGCTTTCTTT.

Here the CDR3 reads CASSYTPISEAFF. The CDR3 nucleotides read TGTGCCAGCAGTTACACTCCTATATCTGAAGCTTTCTTT. The rearrangement links TRBV6-5 to TRBJ1-1; the D is unclear. Per the germline V gene, CDR1 is MNHEY and CDR2 is SVGAGI. Trimming removed 2 bases from V and 6 bases from J, with 10 bases in between. The CDR3 consists of 13 residues.

CDR3: CASSQDSSALMNTEAFF. The CDR3 DNA is TGCGCCAGCAGCCAAGATAGCTCGGCGCTCATGAACACTGAAGCTTTCTTT. The gene calls are TRBV4-1 and TRBJ1-1, with D uncertain. Trimming left V 0 bases short and J 0 bases short, with 14 bases between. Germline loops: CDR1 MGHRA, CDR2 YSYEKL. CDR3 length: 17 amino acids.

The CDR3: CASSIRTGYQAFF. Written as DNA, the CDR3 is TGTGCCAGTAGTATCCGGACAGGCTACCAAGCTTTCTTT. The chain combines TRBV19 with TRBJ1-1; 7 bases fit TRBD1. Germline CDR1 is LNHDA and CDR2 is SQIVND (reference sequence). The CDR3 has 13 residues. J lost 9 bases, V lost 3 bases, and 7 bases had no gene match.